These 20 T cell receptor beta chains originate from one sample sequenced in a study of graft-versus-host responses after intestinal transplantation. The antigens of these receptors remain unknown. Sequenced by immunoSEQ multiplex PCR; TCRdb stores in-frame clones only, minus some. The sample shows about 41,000 clones, roughly 95% of them seen only once. Sequencing used unstimulated CD8+ T cells sorted from spleen or lymph node cells, obtained before transplant. The receptors were gathered from a human donor who was the organ donor for an intestinal transplant.

This sequence joins TRBV4-3 and TRBJ2-2, with D possibly TRBD2 on 6 matching bases. This CDR3 is built from 17 residues. In germline, CDR1 is LGHNA, CDR2 YSLEER. Trimming left V 0 bases short and J 4 bases short, with 15 bases between. This chain's CDR3 is CASSQDWRGGGTGELFF. CDR3 DNA: TGCGCCAGCAGCCAAGATTGGAGGGGTGGGGGCACCGGGGAGCTGTTTTTT.

The CDR3 protein is CASSLGTSVEQYF. The DNA of the CDR3 is TGTGCCAGCAGCTTAGGGACTAGCGTGGAGCAGTACTTC. The J gene is TRBJ2-5, the V gene TRBV7-6; 9 positions agree with TRBD2. This CDR3 spans 13 amino acids. Trimming cost V 1 base and J 11 bases; bases outside gene matches: 5. Germline V gives CDR1 SGHVS, CDR2 FNYEAQ.

This clone appeared once. This chain connects TRBV4-3 to TRBJ2-7; 10 bases line up with TRBD1. The CDR3 is 15 residues long. Germline V gives CDR1 LGHNA, CDR2 YSLEER. V was pared by 1 base and J by 7 bases, with 7 bases of the junction left unmatched. The DNA for the CDR3 is TGCGCCAGCAGCCAAGGAGGGACAGGGGTCGGGGAGCAGTACTTC. This codes for CASSQGGTGVGEQYF.

The chain joins TRBV9 to TRBJ2-1; 10 nucleotides line up with TRBD1. Germline CDR1 and CDR2: SGDLS and YYNGEE. Trimming at V came to 6 bases and at J to 3 bases, leaving 6 bases not matched to a gene. This CDR3 spans 15 amino acids. This CDR3 reads CASTPDRGVYNEQFF. The CDR3 DNA reads TGTGCCAGCACCCCGGACAGGGGGGTCTACAATGAGCAGTTCTTC. Based on the CDR3 plus reference TRBV9 and TRBJ2-1, the full variable domain is DSGVTQTPKHLITATGQRVTLRCSPRSGDLSVYWYQQSLDQGLQFLIQYYNGEERAKGNILERFSAQQFPDLHSELNLSSLELGDSALYFCASTPDRGVYNEQFFGPGTRLTVL.

The chain joins TRBV9 to TRBJ2-5; 8 bases are a match to TRBD2. The J call may be incorrect, as the DNA end agrees better with TRBJ2-7. Germline loops: CDR1 SGDLS, CDR2 YYNGEE. The CDR3 is made up of 17 amino acids. The CDR3 loop reads CASSPLVGRGAAYEQYF. Written as DNA, the CDR3 is TGTGCCAGCAGCCCTCTAGTGGGGCGGGGGGCCGCCTACGAGCAGTACTTC.

This chain uses TRBV13 with TRBJ2-7; D is undetermined. The CDR3 has 14 amino acids. Germline assignment: CDR1 PRHDT and CDR2 FYEKMQ (reference sequence). Between the trimmed V and J ends, which lost 2 bases and 5 bases, there was a span of 13 bases. CDR3 DNA: TGTGCCAGCAGCTTAATGGGTTGGGATCACGAGCAGTACTTC. Amino acid sequence: CASSLMGWDHEQYF.

V is TRBV2 and J is TRBJ2-1; D possibly corresponds to TRBD2 (7 bases). V was trimmed by 3 bases and J by 5 bases, leaving 20 bases between them. The CDR3 runs 17 residues. Germline V CDR1 and CDR2: SNHLY, FYNNEI. This CDR3 reads CASSEERGGPPDNEQFF. The CDR3 DNA reads as TGTGCCAGCAGTGAGGAGAGGGGGGGGCCCCCCGACAATGAGCAGTTCTTC. Full variable domain (remainder filled in from reference TRBV2 and TRBJ2-1): EPEVTQTPSHQVTQMGQEVILRCVPISNHLYFYWYRQILGQKVEFLVSFYNNEISEKSEIFDDQFSVERPDGSNFTLKIRSTKLEDSAMYFCASSEERGGPPDNEQFFGPGTRLTVL.

This chain joins TRBV4-1 and TRBJ2-7, with D perhaps TRBD1 (6 bases). From germline, CDR1 is MGHRA and CDR2 YSYEKL. The CDR3 length is 16 residues. Deletions cut 2 bases from V and 0 bases from J, with 14 bases between. DNA for the CDR3: TGCGCCAGCAGCCAATCGCAGGGGTCTAGCTCCTACGAGCAGTACTTC. It translates to CASSQSQGSSSYEQYF.

The V call is TRBV2, the J call TRBJ2-7, with 7 bases matching TRBD1. The ends lost 1 base at V and 0 bases at J; junction bases unmatched: 6. Germline V gene lookup returns CDR1 SNHLY and CDR2 FYNNEI. The CDR3 contains 16 residues. CDR3 DNA sequence: TGTGCCAGCAGTGAAGTTTTCAGGGGGTTCTCCTACGAGCAGTACTTC. Translated, it gives CASSEVFRGFSYEQYF.

The chain has TRBV6-1 and TRBJ2-7; 12 positions agree with TRBD2. The V segment lost 8 bases and the J segment 3 bases; nucleotides outside the gene matches: 2. This CDR3 has 13 residues. Germline V gene lookup returns CDR1 MNHNS and CDR2 SASEGT. The DNA of the CDR3 is TGTGCCAGCCTAGCGGGGGGGCTCTACGAGCAGTACTTC. This sequence encodes CASLAGGLYEQYF.

This clone was seen only once. This chain joins TRBV4-1 and TRBJ2-7, with 8 nucleotides matching TRBD1. Trimming cost V 0 bases and J 7 bases; bases outside gene matches: 5. Germline V CDR1 and CDR2: MGHRA, YSYEKL. This CDR3 has 14 amino acids. The CDR3 loop reads CASSQDRQGSEQYF. Written as DNA, the CDR3 is TGCGCCAGCAGCCAAGATCGACAGGGGAGTGAGCAGTACTTC.

This chain links TRBV4-1 with TRBJ1-2, with D unclear. From germline, CDR1 is MGHRA and CDR2 YSYEKL. The V end lost 0 bases, the J end lost 4 bases, and 9 bases lay between the germline ends. The CDR3 sequence is 14 residues long. Written as DNA, the CDR3 is TGCGCCAGCAGCCAAGAGAGGCAGAGCTATGGCTACACCTTC. Amino acids: CASSQERQSYGYTF.

The CDR3, as DNA: TGTGCCTGGACGACGGGGGGGCTTTACAATGAGCAGTTCTTC. This gives the protein CAWTTGGLYNEQFF. The chain couples TRBV30 to TRBJ2-1, with 8 positions matching TRBD2. Unmatched junction bases numbered 6, after V lost 4 bases and J lost 4 bases. The CDR3 extends over 14 amino acids. Germline values: CDR1 GTSNPN, CDR2 SVGIG (reference sequence).

The chain is built from TRBV5-1 and TRBJ2-3; D is perhaps TRBD1 (5 bases). Trimming shortened V by 0 bases and J by 2 bases, and 7 bases separated the two germline ends. CDR1 and CDR2 from the germline V gene are SGHRS and YFSETQ. The CDR3 contains 14 residues. Here the CDR3 reads CASSLGGLTDTQYF. The CDR3 coding sequence is TGCGCCAGCAGCTTGGGGGGCCTCACAGATACGCAGTATTTT.

The J gene is TRBJ2-7, the V gene TRBV11-2, with TRBD2 matching over 9 bases. The CDR3 is 14 residues long. V gave up 6 bases and J gave up 3 bases; unmatched junction bases: 6. Germline V gene data show CDR1 as SGHAT and CDR2 as FQNNGV. The CDR3 bases are TGTGCCAGCAGGGATAGCGGGGGCCGCTACGAGCAGTACTTC. Translating gives CASRDSGGRYEQYF.

This sequence joins TRBV7-9 and TRBJ2-1; 10 nucleotides match TRBD2. Germline assignment: CDR1 SEHNR and CDR2 FQNEAQ (reference sequence). The CDR3 is 15 amino acids. Trimming took 4 bases from V and 9 from J; bases not matched to a gene: 9. The CDR3 DNA reads as TGTGCCAGCAGCTCGAGCGGGGGGGCCGAGGGTGAGCAGTTCTTC. It codes for CASSSSGGAEGEQFF.

The chain couples TRBV29-1 to TRBJ2-1, with D perhaps TRBD1 (5 bases). CDR3 length equals 13 residues. From germline, CDR1 is SQVTM and CDR2 ANQGSEA. The ends were cut back, 5 bases at V and 5 bases at J, with 13 bases in the middle. The CDR3 coding sequence is TGCAGCGTTCGAGTCAGGGATAACAATGAGCAGTTCTTC. Protein: CSVRVRDNNEQFF.

The chain uses TRBV28 and TRBJ1-1, with D unresolved. The CDR3 totals 12 residues. Per germline, CDR1 MDHEN and CDR2 SYDVKM. V lost 6 bases, J lost 7 bases, and 12 bases lay in between. The CDR3 bases are TGTGCCAGCAGCGGAATCGGGGTTGAAGCTTTCTTT. It specifies CASSGIGVEAFF.

The V call is TRBV6-4, the J call TRBJ2-7; the D is unclear. Trimming removed 8 bases at V and 2 bases at J, with 10 bases between. The length of the CDR3 is 12 residues. Germline-derived CDR1 and CDR2 are MRHNA and SNTAGT. CDR3 coding DNA: TGTGCCAGCTGGAGATCACCCTACGAGCAGTACTTC. It translates to CASWRSPYEQYF.

The J gene is TRBJ1-1, the V gene TRBV19; weak D call: TRBD1 (5 bases). Trimming left V 5 bases short and J 1 base short, with 8 bases between. Germline lookup yields CDR1 LNHDA and CDR2 SQIVND (reference sequence). The CDR3 loop spans 13 amino acids. The CDR3 region is CASSPGTNTEAFF. The CDR3 DNA reads TGTGCCAGTAGTCCGGGGACGAACACTGAAGCTTTCTTT.